The T cell receptor beta chain under discussion was sequenced for a study of cytomegalovirus exposure and HLA in healthy donors. The wider study: Some 85 million unique TCRs from HLA-typed donors were held in an early data release.

Germline loops: CDR1 SGHTA, CDR2 FQGNSA. With 5 bases removed from V and 4 bases from J, the gap between germline ends came to 11 bases. The CDR3 runs to 13 residues. As concerns this clone: The antigen is undetermined.

The study ran its PCR with 60 Vbeta and 13 Jbeta primers. Sequencing was performed with immunoSEQ multiplex PCR; in TCRdb, only in-frame clones are kept and a portion is missing. The sample yields 45,000 or so clones, approximately 78% seen once. Study-wide results and caveats: According to the study, 160 or so TCR beta chains were cytomegalovirus-associated. Common viral pathogens were later found to be apparently linked to several of the most significant clusters. HLA allele associations emerged for roughly 17,000 TCR beta sequences in a later analysis, at 0.05 false discovery rate.

Specimen: PBMCs. The receptor was isolated from a woman in her 30s in good health and CMV-seronegative. The chain couples TRBV7-2 to TRBJ1-2, with D possibly matching TRBD1 (6 bases). CDR3 coding DNA: TGTGCCAGCAGCCCAATACAGGGCTATGGCTACACCTTC. It codes for CASSPIQGYGYTF.